Following are 17 T cell receptor beta chains from one sample sequenced in a study of T-cell memory formation after mild COVID-19. TCRdb independently ran MiXCR on the 5' RACE reads; one entry per CDR3 protein. The data contain just over 350,000 distinct CDR3 sequences, approximately 15% of them singletons. Sequences were obtained from PBMCs or a T cell subset sorted from them (not recorded which). These receptors all come from a man aged 18 to 30 who had mild COVID-19 (a few samples of this study predate the infection). Cell type and time point are not known.

The chain is built from TRBV4-3 and TRBJ2-3; 11 bases are shared with TRBD2. Looked up from germline, CDR1 is LGHNA and CDR2 is YSLEER. Trimming removed 5 bases from V and 4 bases from J; junction bases left unmatched: 5. This CDR3 region has 15 residues. The CDR3 region is CASSLLSGGADTQYF. The CDR3 region has the DNA TGCGCCAGCAGCTTACTTAGCGGGGGGGCAGATACGCAGTATTTT.

CDR3 amino acids: CASSQGEPGLAGGTYNEQFF. The CDR3 DNA follows: TGCGCCAGCAGCCAAGGGGAGCCGGGACTAGCGGGGGGAACCTACAATGAGCAGTTCTTC. This sequence joins TRBV4-1 and TRBJ2-1; 15 bases match TRBD2. The CDR3 covers 20 residues. The V gene's germline CDR1 is MGHRA and CDR2 YSYEKL. With V trimmed by 1 base and J by 2 bases, 9 bases remained unmatched.

This clonotype showed up just a few times. This rearrangement joins TRBV28 to TRBJ2-5, with unresolved D. The CDR3 has 14 residues. Germline CDR1 MDHEN, CDR2 SYDVKM. The germline V and J ends were trimmed by 1 base and 5 bases, with 11 bases remaining between them. In DNA form, the CDR3 reads TGTGCCAGCAGTTTATTGACCCCGGCGGAGACCCAGTACTTC. Its translation is CASSLLTPAETQYF.

This clonotype was detected a few times. The chain joins TRBV18 to TRBJ2-5, with D perhaps matching TRBD1 or TRBD2 (5 bases each). The CDR3 extends over 15 amino acids. Germline V CDR1 and CDR2: KGHSH, LQKENI. Trimming removed 6 bases from V and 3 bases from J, with 17 bases in between. As DNA, the CDR3 is TGTGCCAGCTCCCCCTTCTCCGGGACCGAAGAGACCCAGTACTTC. Protein: CASSPFSGTEETQYF.

The count of this clonotype is one. The V and J genes are TRBV18 and TRBJ1-5; tentative D call: TRBD1 (5 bases). Germline V gene data show CDR1 as KGHSH and CDR2 as LQKENI. The CDR3 runs 16 residues. Trimming removed 2 bases from V and 5 bases from J, with 16 bases in between. Written as DNA, the CDR3 is TGTGCCAGCTCACCATTGGGGCAGCCAGTCTATCAGCCCCAGCATTTT. Protein product: CASSPLGQPVYQPQHF.

This clonotype occurred a few times. The genes are TRBV10-3 and TRBJ2-7; TRBD1 agrees at 7 bases. Germline-derived CDR1 and CDR2 are ENHRY and SYGVKD. Trimming removed 4 bases from V and 6 bases from J; junction bases left unmatched: 9. The CDR3 spans 14 residues. CDR3 nucleotides: TGTGCCATCAGTGGATACAGGGGTGTCGGCGAGCAGTACGTC. It codes for CAISGYRGVGEQYV.

The sample holds a few counts of this clonotype. The V and J genes are TRBV28 and TRBJ1-5; perhaps TRBD1 as D (6 bases). Germline CDR1 is MDHEN and CDR2 is SYDVKM. The CDR3 contains 14 residues. With 4 bases removed from V and 6 bases from J, the gap between germline ends came to 13 bases. The CDR3 nucleotides are TGTGCCAGCAGTTCGTTCCGGGGGGCTCAGCCCCAGCATTTT. Translation: CASSSFRGAQPQHF.

The rearrangement joins TRBV7-9 to TRBJ1-2; D gene unclear. CDR1 and CDR2 from the germline V gene are SEHNR and FQNEAQ (reference sequence). Trimming removed 3 bases from V and 0 bases from J, with 8 bases in between. This CDR3 contains 14 residues. The CDR3 DNA sequence: TGTGCCAGCAGCTTGGACGGACCTAACTATGGCTACACCTTC. Protein product: CASSLDGPNYGYTF. Full variable domain (missing parts from reference TRBV7-9 and TRBJ1-2): DTGVSQNPRHKITKRGQNVTFRCDPISEHNRLYWYRQTLGQGPEFLTYFQNEAQLEKSRLLSDRFSAERPKGSFSTLEIQRTEQGDSAMYLCASSLDGPNYGYTFGSGTRLTVV.

The DNA of the CDR3 is TGTGCCAGCAGCTTAGGACAGGGTGGCAATACGCAGTATTTT. Protein: CASSLGQGGNTQYF. V is TRBV7-3 and J is TRBJ2-3, with 8 nucleotides matching TRBD1. The CDR3 has 14 residues. The junction had 5 bases not matched to a gene; V was cut back by 2 bases and J by 7 bases. Germline V gene sequence: CDR1 SGHTA, CDR2 FQGTGA.

This clonotype was counted a few times. The gene calls are TRBV6-2 or TRBV6-3 and TRBJ2-1; D not certain. The CDR3 has 11 amino acids. Deletions cut 3 bases from V and 8 bases from J, with 5 bases between. Germline CDR1 MNHEY, CDR2 SVGEGT. The CDR3 region has the DNA TGTGCCAGCAGTTATCCCGATGAGCAGTTCTTC. Translation: CASSYPDEQFF.

A single count supports this clonotype. CDR3 region: CASSLAQGNYEQYF. CDR3 DNA sequence: TGTGCCAGCAGCTTGGCACAGGGGAACTACGAGCAGTACTTC. The V and J genes are TRBV5-4 and TRBJ2-7; 7 positions agree with TRBD1. Trimming took 0 bases from V and 3 from J; bases not matched to a gene: 3. CDR1 is SGHNT, CDR2 YYREEE, per germline (reference sequence). This CDR3 spans 14 amino acids. The full variable domain, its missing parts supplied by reference TRBV5-4 and TRBJ2-7, is ETGVTQSPTHLIKTRGQQVTLRCSSQSGHNTVSWYQQALGQGPQFIFQYYREEENGRGNFPPRFSGLQFPNYSSELNVNALELDDSALYLCASSLAQGNYEQYFGPGTRLTVT.

This sequence joins TRBV19 and TRBJ1-5, with 7 bases that match TRBD1. The V and J ends lost 9 bases and 6 bases, in that order; junction bases with no gene match: 11. Germline V lookup: CDR1 LNHDA, CDR2 SQIVND (reference sequence). The CDR3 is 14 residues long. The CDR3 spells CASQRTGFGQPQHF. The CDR3, as DNA: TGTGCCAGCCAAAGGACAGGCTTTGGTCAGCCCCAGCATTTT.

This clonotype was seen many times. The chain couples TRBV5-5 to TRBJ2-7, with D uncertain. The CDR3 totals 16 residues. Trimming cost V 0 bases and J 0 bases, with 13 bases left between them. The germline CDR1 and CDR2 sequences are SGHKS and YYEKEE (reference sequence). As DNA, the CDR3 is TGTGCCAGCAGCTTGGATTTGACCTCAAGCTCCTACGAGCAGTACGTC. Residues: CASSLDLTSSSYEQYV.

V and J are TRBV2 and TRBJ2-1; 8 positions match TRBD1. Germline loops: CDR1 SNHLY, CDR2 FYNNEI. This CDR3 is built from 13 residues. V was pared by 3 bases and J by 8 bases, with 3 bases of the junction left unmatched. The CDR3 nucleotides read TGTGCCAGCAGTGATCCGGACAGGGATGAGCAGTTCTTC. It codes for CASSDPDRDEQFF. The variable domain in full, with the rest retrieved from reference TRBV2 and TRBJ2-1, is EPEVTQTPSHQVTQMGQEVILRCVPISNHLYFYWYRQILGQKVEFLVSFYNNEISEKSEIFDDQFSVERPDGSNFTLKIRSTKLEDSAMYFCASSDPDRDEQFFGPGTRLTVL.

There are many counts of this clonotype. V usage is TRBV7-6 and J usage is TRBJ1-2, with D unresolved. Germline lookup yields CDR1 SGHVS and CDR2 FNYEAQ. V lost 5 bases to trimming and J lost 5 bases, with 12 bases between them. The CDR3 covers 13 residues. CDR3 region: CASSPGGGYGYTF. The CDR3 DNA follows: TGTGCCAGCAGCCCAGGCGGAGGGTATGGCTACACCTTC.

This clonotype was counted between two and nine times. The chain joins TRBV6-2 or TRBV6-3 to TRBJ2-1; D might be TRBD1 or TRBD2, each matching 5 bases. Trimming took 6 bases from V and 8 from J, leaving 17 bases between them. This CDR3 is built from 14 residues. Germline CDR1 MNHEY, CDR2 SVGEGT. CDR3 DNA: TGTGCCAGCAGAGCCCCTGGAAGAGGGGATGAGCAGTTCTTC. Protein sequence: CASRAPGRGDEQFF.

This clonotype was observed once. The CDR3 nucleotides are TGTGCCAGCAGGGGCTTGGACATATTCACAGATACGCAGTATTTT. It translates to CASRGLDIFTDTQYF. J is TRBJ2-3 and V is TRBV6-2 or TRBV6-3, with a weak D call TRBD1 (5 bases). Germline values: CDR1 MNHEY, CDR2 SVGEGT. This CDR3 comprises 15 residues. V lost 6 bases, J lost 2 bases, and 15 bases lay in between.